This entry concerns a single T cell receptor beta chain. How the authors handled the data: By means of reference gene primer amplification, nucleated cell counts were estimated. Some clones are missing from TCRdb's copy, which holds only in-frame ones; the method was immunoSEQ multiplex PCR. V and J calls and clone size come straight from that table; D and trimming were deduced from the DNA. The sample has about 300,000 clones; more than 75% are singletons. The data stem from a study of blood T cell repertoires in COVID-19. As for the study in general: Sources were T cells, B-cell-depleted T cells, or PBMCs; the material itself was cDNA or gDNA.

The CDR3 runs 18 residues. J was trimmed by 6 bases and V by 6 bases; bases with no gene match: 17. Germline CDR1 is SNHLY and CDR2 is FYNNEI. Either two negative PCRs, clearance, or symptom resolution qualified Cohort 3 donors as recovered. Specimen: PBMCs or T cells enriched from blood (not recorded which). The clonotype was recovered from a young man who had recovered from COVID-19. This sequence joins TRBV2 and TRBJ1-5; TRBD1 matches 10 bases. The CDR3 here is CASSLSDVSGTGAQPQHF. In nucleotides, the CDR3 is TGTGCCAGCAGCTTATCCGATGTCTCCGGGACAGGGGCTCAGCCCCAGCATTTT.